The next 19 T cell receptor beta chains were all read from a single sample in a study of Graves' ophthalmopathy and Graves' hyperthyroidism (dated by TCRdb to between 2018 and 2020). Instrument used: Illumina HiSeq 2000. TCR beta CDR3 regions were amplified from RNA transcripts for repertoire sequencing. A first-round RT-PCR used HTBI primers with the Qiagen OneStep RT-PCR kit, followed by a second-round multiplex PCR, size selection and purification. In TCRdb, the public reads were trimmed at Q25 with fastp and aligned with MiXCR, with productive beta chains retained. Rows merge per CDR3 protein into single entries with the most common DNA and genes. Across this sample there are about 58,000 distinct CDR3 sequences, with roughly 47% seen only once. Roughly 4.7% of the sample rests with the top ten. The source material was peripheral blood. The receptors originated from an adult woman with Graves' ophthalmopathy.

The rearrangement joins TRBV5-1 to TRBJ1-1, with 9 bases aligning to TRBD1. This CDR3 region has 14 residues. After removal of 5 bases from V and 3 bases from J, the junction contained 5 bases not matched to a gene. Germline V gene data show CDR1 as SGHRS and CDR2 as YFSETQ. CDR3 nucleotide sequence: TGCGCCAGCAGGGCGGGACAGGGTGACACTGAAGCTTTCTTT. Amino acids: CASRAGQGDTEAFF.

This clonotype was seen ten or more times. CDR3 sequence: CASSSRTEQFF. CDR3 in DNA: TGTGCCAGCAGTTCGAGGACTGAGCAGTTCTTC. This chain uses TRBV6-5 with TRBJ2-1; D gene ambiguous. The V end lost 4 bases, the J end lost 9 bases, and 7 bases lay between the germline ends. Germline V lookup: CDR1 MNHEY, CDR2 SVGAGI. The CDR3 spans 11 residues.

This clonotype occurred many times. The chain has TRBV6-5 and TRBJ2-5, with 10 bases aligning to TRBD1. CDR3 length: 14 residues. The germline V gene has CDR1 MNHEY and CDR2 SVGAGI. The trim removed 6 bases at V and 5 bases at J, leaving 6 bases unmatched. The CDR3 coding sequence is TGTGCCAGCAGACTGGGACAGGGGATGGAGACCCAGTACTTC. Encoded protein: CASRLGQGMETQYF.

This clonotype was seen repeatedly, ten times or more. The rearrangement links TRBV4-1 to TRBJ2-3; 7 positions match TRBD2. V dropped 3 bases and J dropped 3; count of bases not matched to a gene: 9. The CDR3 totals 16 residues. CDR1 is MGHRA, CDR2 YSYEKL, per germline. The CDR3: CASSHGRAGGTDTQYF. CDR3 in DNA: TGCGCCAGCAGCCATGGGCGGGCCGGGGGGACAGATACGCAGTATTTT.

This chain links TRBV5-4 with TRBJ2-2, with D tentatively TRBD2 (6 bases). The ends were cut back, 1 base at V and 5 bases at J, with 18 bases in the middle. This CDR3 is built from 17 residues. Germline V gene sequence: CDR1 SGHNT, CDR2 YYREEE (reference sequence). The CDR3 DNA follows: TGTGCCAGCAGCTTGTTGGTAGCGGAAGTTCGTACCGGGGAGCTGTTTTTT. Amino acids: CASSLLVAEVRTGELFF.

This clonotype came up once. Germline is not matched at one junction end, which may reflect a read error. The rearrangement uses TRBV28 and TRBJ2-1; a weak D match, TRBD2 (7 bases). The germline V gene has CDR1 MDHEN and CDR2 SYDVKM. The CDR3 is 18 residues long. The CDR3 loop is CASITRGLAASSFNEQFF. For the CDR3, the DNA is TGTGCCAGCATCACCCGGGGGCTAGCGGCGAGCTCCTTCAATGAGCAGTTCTTC.

The V gene is TRBV19, the J gene TRBJ2-5, with 9 bases identical to TRBD1. The CDR3 runs to 14 residues. Germline V gives CDR1 LNHDA, CDR2 SQIVND (reference sequence). The V gene end was trimmed by 9 bases and the J gene end by 10 bases; junction bases not matched to a gene: 15. In DNA form, the CDR3 reads TGTGCCAGCCGGACAGGGGCATCAGTGGGTGGCCAGTACTTC. Encoded protein: CASRTGASVGGQYF.

This clonotype was seen ten or more times. This chain joins TRBV25-1 and TRBJ2-6; tentatively, D is TRBD1 (6 bases). The germline V and J ends were trimmed by 2 bases and 4 bases, with 6 bases remaining between them. CDR1 is MGHDK and CDR2 is SYGVNS in the germline V gene. CDR3 length: 14 amino acids. The CDR3 DNA follows: TGTGCCAGCAGTGAACAGGGGGGGGCCAACGTCCTGACTTTC. It specifies CASSEQGGANVLTF.

A word on this clonotype: One end of the junction is discordant with germline, which a read error may explain. The chain uses TRBV5-1 and TRBJ1-4, with TRBD1 as a possible D gene (5 bases). This CDR3 comprises 14 residues. The germline V gene encodes CDR1 SGHRS and CDR2 YFSETQ. This chain's CDR3 is CASSLRGTDENLFF. In DNA form, the CDR3 reads TGCGCCAGTAGCTTGCGGGGGACGGACGAAAATCTGTTTTTT.

With respect to this clonotype: This sequence may be a read error, since a much larger clone differs from it by one base. The chain links TRBV6-1 to TRBJ2-1; D may be TRBD2 (6 bases). CDR1 and CDR2 (germline): MNHNS, SASEGT. The length of the CDR3 is 16 residues. Here the CDR3 reads CVSSSDGGSSYNEQFF. In DNA, the CDR3 is TGTGTCAGCAGTTCCGACGGGGGAAGCTCCTACAATGAGCAGTTCTTC.

This clonotype was counted many times. V and J are TRBV6-1 and TRBJ2-1, with 10 bases aligning to TRBD1. V trimming: 4 bases; J trimming: 4 bases; junction bases outside the gene matches: 1. CDR1 and CDR2 (germline): MNHNS, SASEGT. The CDR3 has 14 amino acids. CDR3 bases: TGTGCCAGCAGTGCGGGACAGGGGTACAATGAGCAGTTCTTC. Translating gives CASSAGQGYNEQFF.

This clonotype is medium-sized (0.01 to 0.1%). The V and J genes are TRBV24-1 and TRBJ2-7; no clear D gene. This CDR3 region has 14 residues. Between the trimmed V and J ends, which lost 6 bases and 0 bases, there was a span of 11 bases. CDR1 and CDR2 from the germline V gene are KGHDR and SFDVKD. This chain's CDR3 is CATSSRTASYEQYF. The DNA of the CDR3 is TGTGCCACCAGTAGTCGGACGGCCTCCTACGAGCAGTACTTC.

This sequence joins TRBV7-2 and TRBJ2-2; the D is unclear. Germline CDR1 and CDR2: SGHTA and FQGNSA. V lost 9 bases to trimming and J lost 4 bases, with 3 bases between them. CDR3 length equals 10 residues. The CDR3: CARSTGELFF. Written as DNA, the CDR3 is TGTGCCAGGAGCACCGGGGAGCTGTTTTTT.

A note on this clonotype: Without the conserved terminal phenylalanine or tryptophan, this CDR3 likely stems from a read error. Because the CDR3's place on the DNA is in doubt, the DNA is left out and the CDR3 is given as listed by TCRdb. The J gene is TRBJ1-1, the V gene TRBV19; the table calls TRBD1, which could not be checked here. Looked up from germline, CDR1 is LNHDA and CDR2 is SQIVND (reference sequence). The CDR3 length equals 14 residues, ends included. CDR3: CASSRGTGTPEASI.

The chain links TRBV4-1 to TRBJ1-5; no clear D gene. Trimming pared 2 bases from V and 1 base from J, leaving 6 bases between. CDR3 length: 14 residues. Germline CDR1 MGHRA, CDR2 YSYEKL. The CDR3 bases are TGCGCCAGCAGCCAACCTCGCAGCAATCAGCCCCAGCATTTT. Amino acid sequence: CASSQPRSNQPQHF.

This chain connects TRBV25-1 to TRBJ2-1; TRBD2 aligns across 11 bases. Germline CDR1 reads MGHDK; CDR2 reads SYGVNS. The CDR3 has 17 amino acids. V dropped 1 base and J dropped 9; count of bases not matched to a gene: 11. Written as DNA, the CDR3 is TGTGCCAGCAGTGAATGGTTGCTTAGCGGGAGGGCCTCTGAGCAGTTCTTC. Its translation: CASSEWLLSGRASEQFF.

This clonotype showed up just a few times. The junction departs from germline at one end; a sequencing error may be responsible. This rearrangement joins TRBV3-1 to TRBJ1-6, with D unresolved. Germline-derived CDR1 and CDR2 are LGHDT and YNNKEL (reference sequence). The CDR3 contains 13 residues. For the CDR3, the DNA is TGTGCCGGCAGCCAAGATTCGTATTCACCCCTCCACTTT. It specifies CAGSQDSYSPLHF.

This clonotype was picked up many times. V gene TRBV6-5 combines with J gene TRBJ2-7; 8 positions agree with TRBD2. The CDR3 covers 14 residues. Unmatched junction bases numbered 9, after V lost 4 bases and J lost 7 bases. Germline CDR1 is MNHEY and CDR2 is SVGAGI. This CDR3 reads CASSFSGARGEQYF. The CDR3, as DNA: TGTGCCAGCAGTTTTAGCGGGGCACGCGGGGAGCAGTACTTC.

V gene TRBV7-7 combines with J gene TRBJ1-6, with TRBD1 identical over 7 bases. The CDR3 spans 14 residues. J was trimmed by 14 bases and V by 5 bases; bases with no gene match: 12. CDR1 is SSHAT and CDR2 is FNYEAQ in the germline V gene (reference sequence). The CDR3, as DNA: TGTGCCAGCAGCCCCGGGACAGTGGGTTTGTCCCTCCACTTT. This gives the protein CASSPGTVGLSLHF.